This entry features one T cell receptor beta chain sequence. What it recognizes is unknown. This specimen comes from a study of cytomegalovirus exposure and HLA in healthy donors. Study-wide results and limits: The investigators catalogued 150 to 200 TCR beta chains as cytomegalovirus-associated.

The length of the CDR3 is 19 residues. Germline assignment: CDR1 SGHVS and CDR2 FNYEAQ. V was pared by 4 bases and J by 3 bases, with 20 bases of the junction left unmatched. Sequencing used immunoSEQ multiplex PCR; TCRdb keeps in-frame clones, though not all of them. Of about 280,000 clones in the sample, approximately 90% were seen once. The sample taken for sequencing was PBMCs. V gene TRBV7-6 combines with J gene TRBJ2-5, with 7 bases identical to TRBD2. The TCR originated in a woman aged 18-29 years in good health and CMV-seronegative. The CDR3 sequence is CASSSLAATLVGEEETQYF. CDR3 nucleotide sequence: TGTGCCAGCAGCTCCCTAGCGGCGACGCTAGTCGGAGAGGAAGAGACCCAGTACTTC.